The source of this T cell receptor (beta chain) is a study of CD8 T cells in ankylosing spondylitis. Libraries for TCR beta were made by quantitative 5'-RACE with molecular barcodes. Using its own MiXCR run on the 5' RACE reads, TCRdb lists one record per CDR3 protein. The sample yields about 92,000 distinct CDR3 sequences, roughly 10% seen once. The study, taken as a whole, reports: Some motif variants were previously reported in reactive arthritis synovial fluid and blood. Disease-linked clones had a CD8+ phenotype and relatively low frequency in peripheral blood.

This clonotype came up many times. No antigen is known for it. The CDR3 is 13 amino acids. The J segment lost 8 bases and the V segment lost 5 bases, leaving 4 bases of the junction unmatched. Germline V CDR1 and CDR2: DFQATT, SNEGSKA (reference sequence). This chain uses TRBV20-1 with TRBJ2-1; 12 positions match TRBD2. The sequencing input was blood, either unsorted or a sorted T cell fraction (not recorded which). The sequence was collected from a male donor with ankylosing spondylitis or in good health (not recorded which). For the CDR3, the DNA is TGCAGTGCTTGGACTAGCGGGGTTGATGAGCAGTTCTTC. The encoded protein is CSAWTSGVDEQFF.